The 27 T cell receptor beta chains in this list originate from one sample, sequenced in a study of T cells and Merkel cell carcinoma outcomes. Profiling relied on immunoSEQ multiplex PCR, and the TCRdb table lists in-frame clones only, not all of them. The table records some 19,000 clones, approximately 80% of them present only once. The sequenced sample consisted of tumor tissue from Merkel cell carcinoma. Receptors originate from a human donor with Merkel cell carcinoma.

The chain couples TRBV9 to TRBJ1-3, with D unresolved. Trimming took 0 bases from V and 0 from J, leaving 7 bases between them. CDR1 SGDLS and CDR2 YYNGEE come from the germline V gene. This CDR3 region has 15 residues. The CDR3 sequence: CASSVAGSSGNTIYF. CDR3 bases: TGTGCCAGCAGCGTAGCTGGGAGCTCTGGAAACACCATATATTTT.

The chain carries TRBV7-8 and TRBJ1-4; the match to TRBD1 covers 8 bases. CDR1 SGHVS and CDR2 FQNEAQ come from the germline V gene. CDR3 length equals 16 residues. With 3 bases clipped from V and 3 bases from J, the junction kept 6 bases outside the gene matches. In DNA form, the CDR3 reads TGTGCCAGCAGCTTTAGACCAGGGGGCGCTAATGAAAAACTGTTTTTT. Its translation is CASSFRPGGANEKLFF.

V is TRBV19 and J is TRBJ1-1; no firm D call. There are 12 residues in the CDR3. Germline lookup yields CDR1 LNHDA and CDR2 SQIVND (reference sequence). V was clipped by 10 bases and J by 3 bases, with 12 bases between them. For the CDR3, the DNA is TGTGCCACCATGGGCGGATACACTGAAGCTTTCTTT. Protein: CATMGGYTEAFF.

This clone was detected once. The chain carries TRBV7-2 and TRBJ2-1; TRBD2 agrees at 9 bases. The CDR3 extends over 15 amino acids. Trimming removed 3 bases from V and 7 bases from J; junction bases left unmatched: 7. Per the germline V gene, CDR1 is SGHTA and CDR2 is FQGNSA. CDR3: CASSFVAGAGNEQFF. The DNA for the CDR3 is TGTGCCAGCAGCTTCGTAGCGGGGGCGGGTAATGAGCAGTTCTTC. The full variable domain, its missing parts supplied by reference TRBV7-2 and TRBJ2-1, is GAGVSQSPSNKVTEKGKDVELRCDPISGHTALYWYRQSLGQGLEFLIYFQGNSAPDKSGLPSDRFSAERTGGSVSTLTIQRTQQEDSAVYLCASSFVAGAGNEQFFGPGTRLTVL.

The rearrangement links TRBV2 to TRBJ2-1; D uncertain. Trimming took off 6 bases at V and 0 bases at J, with 15 bases between the two ends. The CDR3 length is 16 residues. Germline values: CDR1 SNHLY, CDR2 FYNNEI. CDR3 nucleotides: TGTGCCAGCAGAGCCGACCCTTTCAGCTCCTACAATGAGCAGTTCTTC. It encodes CASRADPFSSYNEQFF. The full variable domain, in which reference TRBV2 and TRBJ2-1 provide the parts outside the CDR3, is EPEVTQTPSHQVTQMGQEVILRCVPISNHLYFYWYRQILGQKVEFLVSFYNNEISEKSEIFDDQFSVERPDGSNFTLKIRSTKLEDSAMYFCASRADPFSSYNEQFFGPGTRLTVL.

In nucleotides, the CDR3 is TGCGCCAGTCGGACAGGGTCCGGGGAGCTGTTTTTT. Amino acids: CASRTGSGELFF. This chain links TRBV4-1 with TRBJ2-2, with 8 bases matching TRBD1. The germline gives CDR1 MGHRA, CDR2 YSYEKL. The CDR3 runs 12 residues. V gave up 9 bases and J gave up 6 bases; unmatched junction bases: 3.

This chain uses TRBV5-6 with TRBJ2-5; TRBD1 or TRBD2 may be the D gene (6 bases each). Germline V gives CDR1 SGHDT, CDR2 YYEEEE. There are 14 residues in the CDR3. Deletions cut 0 bases from V and 5 bases from J, with 11 bases between. The CDR3 reads CASSLVRGRETQYF. In DNA, the CDR3 is TGTGCCAGCAGCTTGGTCCGGGGGCGGGAGACCCAGTACTTC. The entire variable domain, with the rest obtained from reference TRBV5-6 and TRBJ2-5, is as follows: DAGVTQSPTHLIKTRGQQVTLRCSPKSGHDTVSWYQQALGQGPQFIFQYYEEEERQRGNFPDRFSGHQFPNYSSELNVNALLLGDSALYLCASSLVRGRETQYFGPGTRLLVL.

This sequence joins TRBV5-1 and TRBJ1-5; perhaps TRBD1 as D (5 bases). Trimming took 2 bases from V and 6 from J, leaving 9 bases between them. CDR1 and CDR2 (germline): SGHRS, YFSETQ. The CDR3 is 13 amino acids. Here the CDR3 reads CASSFFDSQPQHF. The CDR3 DNA reads as TGCGCCAGCAGCTTTTTCGACAGTCAGCCCCAGCATTTT.

The chain has TRBV7-8 and TRBJ2-5; a possible D gene is TRBD2 (6 bases). CDR3 length equals 13 residues. Germline V gene sequence: CDR1 SGHVS, CDR2 FQNEAQ. Trimming took off 4 bases at V and 4 bases at J, with 10 bases between the two ends. The CDR3 bases are TGTGCCAGCAGCTGGGGGGTTACAGAGACCCAGTACTTC. This sequence encodes CASSWGVTETQYF.

This clone counts as medium-sized (0.01 to 0.1%). The rearrangement links TRBV4-1 to TRBJ1-1; D is ambiguous. V lost 4 bases, J lost 11 bases, and 14 bases lay in between. In germline, CDR1 is MGHRA, CDR2 YSYEKL. CDR3 length: 12 amino acids. In nucleotides, the CDR3 is TGCGCCAGCAGCCGCGGGCGAGGTGGTGCTTTCTTT. This codes for CASSRGRGGAFF.

The chain joins TRBV27 to TRBJ2-1, with D perhaps TRBD1 or TRBD2 (6 bases each). With 3 bases removed from V and 1 base from J, the gap between germline ends came to 13 bases. CDR1 is MNHEY, CDR2 SMNVEV, per germline (reference sequence). The CDR3 length is 16 residues. The CDR3 DNA sequence: TGTGCCAGCAGTTTCTGGGGGGCTCGGTCCTACAATGAGCAGTTCTTC. Translating gives CASSFWGARSYNEQFF.

The J gene is TRBJ2-3, the V gene TRBV13; the match to TRBD2 covers 11 bases. Germline values: CDR1 PRHDT, CDR2 FYEKMQ (reference sequence). The CDR3 covers 21 residues. J gave up 3 bases and V 5 bases, and 22 bases lay outside the gene matches. The DNA for the CDR3 is TGTGCCAGCAGCCCATCTCCGGGACTAGCGGCCCCAGCGACCTGGACAGATACGCAGTATTTT. Amino acid sequence: CASSPSPGLAAPATWTDTQYF. Looking up the rest from reference TRBV13 and TRBJ2-3 gives the full variable domain: AAGVIQSPRHLIKEKRETATLKCYPIPRHDTVYWYQQGPGQDPQFLISFYEKMQSDKGSIPDRFSAQQFSDYHSELNMSSLELGDSALYFCASSPSPGLAAPATWTDTQYFGPGTRLTVL.

The V and J genes are TRBV28 and TRBJ2-5, with D maybe TRBD2 (5 bases). This CDR3 comprises 14 residues. Trimming took 6 bases from V and 1 from J, leaving 12 bases between them. The germline gives CDR1 MDHEN, CDR2 SYDVKM. The CDR3 region has the DNA TGTGCCAGCAGGCCCGGACTGCGCCAAGAGACCCAGTACTTC. Amino acid sequence: CASRPGLRQETQYF.

V is TRBV7-3 and J is TRBJ1-2; D call uncertain. With 4 bases removed from V and 8 bases from J, the gap between germline ends came to 14 bases. The CDR3 runs to 13 residues. Germline CDR1 is SGHTA and CDR2 is FQGTGA. The CDR3 DNA follows: TGTGCCAGCAGCTCGTCTGGGTTTCAGGGCTACACCTTC. It yields the protein CASSSSGFQGYTF.

In its sample, this clone was seen once. This chain joins TRBV10-3 and TRBJ1-1; 8 nucleotides agree with TRBD1. The CDR3 is 18 residues long. The germline V gene has CDR1 ENHRY and CDR2 SYGVKD. Trimming at V came to 0 bases and at J to 11 bases, leaving 20 bases not matched to a gene. The CDR3 DNA reads TGTGCCATCAGTGAGTCTTTCGGGCAGGGGGCGCGGCGGAGTCATGCTTTCTTT. Its translation is CAISESFGQGARRSHAFF.

The chain combines TRBV28 with TRBJ1-5; D is uncertain. Germline loops: CDR1 MDHEN, CDR2 SYDVKM. The CDR3 spans 12 residues. V lost 3 bases, J lost 3 bases, and 3 bases lay in between. CDR3 sequence (DNA): TGTGCCAGCAGTTTGATCAATCAGCCCCAGCATTTT. Its translation: CASSLINQPQHF.

CDR3 amino acids: CASSEGGYQPQHF. The CDR3 nucleotides read TGTGCCAGCAGTGAGGGGGGGTACCAGCCCCAGCATTTT. The V and J genes are TRBV2 and TRBJ1-5; possible D gene TRBD1, 5 bases. V was trimmed by 3 bases and J by 7 bases, leaving 10 bases between them. CDR3 size: 13 residues. Germline V gene lookup returns CDR1 SNHLY and CDR2 FYNNEI.

This sequence joins TRBV27 and TRBJ2-5; D gene ambiguous. In germline, CDR1 is MNHEY, CDR2 SMNVEV (reference sequence). V lost 6 bases to trimming and J lost 5 bases, with 7 bases between them. There are 11 residues in the CDR3. CDR3 sequence reads: CASRYEETQYF. In nucleotides, the CDR3 is TGTGCCAGCAGGTACGAGGAGACCCAGTACTTC.

This clone is labeled medium-sized (0.01 to 0.1%). V usage is TRBV2 and J usage is TRBJ1-2; no definite D call. V lost 6 bases, J lost 1 base, and 9 bases lay in between. Germline V gene sequence: CDR1 SNHLY, CDR2 FYNNEI. The CDR3 loop spans 13 amino acids. CDR3 in DNA: TGTGCCAGCAGCCGCGATGATAACTATGGCTACACCTTC. The encoded protein is CASSRDDNYGYTF.

As to this clone: At one boundary the junction diverges from the germline segment, which might be a read error. V and J are TRBV7-9 and TRBJ2-7; unclear D gene. In germline, CDR1 is SEHNR, CDR2 FQNEAQ (reference sequence). This CDR3 comprises 13 residues. In DNA form, the CDR3 reads TGTGCCAGCACCTTAAGTACTGATTACGAGCAGTACTTC. Its translation: CASTLSTDYEQYF.

This clone was recorded only once. The chain recombines TRBV29-1 with TRBJ1-2, with unresolved D. The V gene lost 3 bases and the J gene lost 3 bases, with 23 bases spanning the gap. This CDR3 comprises 17 residues. Germline loops: CDR1 SQVTM, CDR2 ANQGSEA. CDR3 amino acids: CSVDSGGNYFLHYGYTF. CDR3 coding DNA: TGCAGCGTTGATTCTGGAGGTAATTACTTCCTCCACTATGGCTACACCTTC.

This chain uses TRBV5-1 with TRBJ2-7, with D possibly TRBD2 on 5 matching bases. Germline-derived CDR1 and CDR2 are SGHRS and YFSETQ. CDR3 length equals 13 residues. The germline V and J ends were trimmed by 0 bases and 2 bases, with 6 bases remaining between them. This chain's CDR3 is CASSLDGAYEQYF. The CDR3 coding sequence is TGCGCCAGCAGCTTGGACGGGGCCTACGAGCAGTACTTC.

The chain recombines TRBV5-1 with TRBJ1-6; TRBD1 is a possible D gene (6 bases). The CDR3 has 14 residues. In germline, CDR1 is SGHRS, CDR2 YFSETQ. V dropped 2 bases and J dropped 7 bases, with 10 bases sitting between them. The CDR3: CASSFHRENSPLHF. CDR3 coding DNA: TGCGCCAGCAGCTTCCACAGGGAGAATTCACCCCTCCACTTT.

A few counts support this clone. V gene TRBV11-2 combines with J gene TRBJ2-5; weak D call: TRBD2 (6 bases). Trimming cost V 5 bases and J 9 bases, with 16 bases left between them. This CDR3 has 13 residues. Germline V gene sequence: CDR1 SGHAT, CDR2 FQNNGV. CDR3 nucleotide sequence: TGTGCCAGCAGCCAAGCGGTCCGCGGGGCCCAGTACTTC. Its translation: CASSQAVRGAQYF.

This rearrangement joins TRBV28 to TRBJ2-7, with a possible D match to TRBD1 (5 bases). The CDR3 covers 15 residues. V shed 9 bases and J shed 3 bases, with 21 bases lying between them. Germline CDR1 MDHEN, CDR2 SYDVKM. The chain's CDR3 is CASRPFQGIVYEQYF. The CDR3 DNA follows: TGTGCCAGTAGACCTTTCCAGGGAATAGTCTACGAGCAGTACTTC.

This rearrangement joins TRBV4-1 to TRBJ2-2, with 12 bases aligning to TRBD1. The CDR3 totals 18 residues. CDR1 is MGHRA and CDR2 is YSYEKL in the germline V gene. With 4 bases clipped from V and 4 bases from J, the junction kept 10 bases outside the gene matches. CDR3 sequence reads: CASSPPGQGAQGTGELFF. Written as DNA, the CDR3 is TGCGCCAGCAGCCCTCCGGGACAGGGGGCACAAGGCACCGGGGAGCTGTTTTTT.

The chain has TRBV14 and TRBJ1-1; D call uncertain. CDR3 length equals 16 residues. V gave up 3 bases and J gave up 0 bases, with 14 bases separating them. Germline assignment: CDR1 SGHDN and CDR2 FVKESK. The CDR3 spells CASSQRVQHLNTEAFF. DNA for the CDR3: TGTGCCAGCAGCCAGAGGGTTCAACATCTGAACACTGAAGCTTTCTTT. Drawing the rest from reference TRBV14 and TRBJ1-1, the complete variable domain is EAGVTQFPSHSVIEKGQTVTLRCDPISGHDNLYWYRRVMGKEIKFLLHFVKESKQDESGMPNNRFLAERTGGTYSTLKVQPAELEDSGVYFCASSQRVQHLNTEAFFGQGTRLTVV.